These 14 T cell receptor beta chains were sequenced from one sample in a study of T cells in Graves' hyperthyroidism and ophthalmopathy. TCR beta CDR3 sequences were amplified from RNA transcripts. The TCR CDR3 was amplified in a first-round RT-PCR using the HTBI primer set. From the multiplex PCR reads, TCRdb called clonotypes with MiXCR, one entry per CDR3 protein. The table shows about 380,000 distinct CDR3 sequences, with 13% occurring only once. Input material: blood. The receptors here all came from a young man with Graves' hyperthyroidism that later progressed to Graves' ophthalmopathy.

This clonotype has at least ten counts. V is TRBV7-2 and J is TRBJ2-3; 9 bases agree with TRBD1. In germline, CDR1 is SGHTA, CDR2 FQGNSA. Trimming took 5 bases from V and 5 from J; bases not matched to a gene: 5. This CDR3 is 14 amino acids long. CDR3 in DNA: TGTGCCAGCAGCCGGCGGACAGGGGAAGATACGCAGTATTTT. Translation: CASSRRTGEDTQYF. Filled out from reference TRBV7-2 and TRBJ2-3, the complete variable domain reads GAGVSQSPSNKVTEKGKDVELRCDPISGHTALYWYRQSLGQGLEFLIYFQGNSAPDKSGLPSDRFSAERTGGSVSTLTIQRTQQEDSAVYLCASSRRTGEDTQYFGPGTRLTVL.

This clonotype occurred many times. V is TRBV12-3 or TRBV12-4 and J is TRBJ1-2; D might be TRBD1 (5 bases). The ends were cut back, 3 bases at V and 7 bases at J, with 12 bases in the middle. This CDR3 spans 13 amino acids. CDR3 residues: CASSFAGRGGYTF. The CDR3 nucleotides read TGTGCCAGCAGTTTTGCCGGGAGGGGTGGCTACACCTTC.

V and J are TRBV7-8 and TRBJ2-7; D not resolved. Trimming pared 1 base from V and 1 base from J, leaving 5 bases between. From germline, CDR1 is SGHVS and CDR2 FQNEAQ. The CDR3 contains 13 residues. The CDR3 bases are TGTGCCAGCAGCTTAGACATATCCTACGAGCAGTACTTC. Protein product: CASSLDISYEQYF.

This clonotype occurred many times. The chain uses TRBV11-2 and TRBJ2-7; D is uncertain. The V end was cut by 0 bases, the J end by 0 bases, with 9 bases between. The CDR3 loop spans 15 amino acids. Germline assignment: CDR1 SGHAT and CDR2 FQNNGV. The CDR3 protein is CASSLDVSSSYEQYF. The DNA for the CDR3 is TGTGCCAGCAGCTTAGACGTGAGCAGCTCCTACGAGCAGTACTTC. Using reference TRBV11-2 and TRBJ2-7 for the parts outside the CDR3, the full variable domain is EAGVAQSPRYKIIEKRQSVAFWCNPISGHATLYWYQQILGQGPKLLIQFQNNGVVDDSQLPKDRFSAERLKGVDSTLKIQPAKLEDSAVYLCASSLDVSSSYEQYFGPGTRLTVT.

At least ten counts were recorded for this clonotype. The chain has TRBV7-2 and TRBJ2-3; TRBD2 is a possible D gene (6 bases). The CDR3 contains 15 residues. In germline, CDR1 is SGHTA, CDR2 FQGNSA. The V end lost 1 base, the J end lost 3 bases, and 11 bases lay between the germline ends. CDR3 sequence (DNA): TGTGCCAGCAGCTTAGATCGGGGGTTTACAGATACGCAGTATTTT. Protein sequence: CASSLDRGFTDTQYF. Filled out from reference TRBV7-2 and TRBJ2-3, the complete variable domain reads GAGVSQSPSNKVTEKGKDVELRCDPISGHTALYWYRQSLGQGLEFLIYFQGNSAPDKSGLPSDRFSAERTGGSVSTLTIQRTQQEDSAVYLCASSLDRGFTDTQYFGPGTRLTVL.

This clonotype was counted only a few times. CDR3 nucleotide sequence: TGCGCCAGCAGCTTGGAGCGACAGGCTACCAATGAGCAGTTCTTC. Protein product: CASSLERQATNEQFF. The chain joins TRBV5-1 to TRBJ2-1, with D possibly matching TRBD1 (6 bases). Trimming cost V 0 bases and J 6 bases, with 13 bases left between them. This CDR3 region has 15 residues. The germline CDR1 and CDR2 sequences are SGHRS and YFSETQ.

This chain uses TRBV7-6 with TRBJ2-3; D gene ambiguous. This CDR3 has 13 residues. V shed 5 bases and J shed 6 bases, with 12 bases lying between them. Germline V gene data show CDR1 as SGHVS and CDR2 as FNYEAQ. CDR3 sequence: CASSRSRGDTQYF. The CDR3 nucleotides read TGTGCCAGCAGCCGCAGTAGAGGTGATACGCAGTATTTT.

This clonotype occurred many times. The rearrangement joins TRBV7-8 to TRBJ2-1; TRBD2 aligns across 10 bases. V was pared by 5 bases and J by 6 bases, with 22 bases of the junction left unmatched. The CDR3 is made up of 20 amino acids. CDR1 and CDR2 from the germline V gene are SGHVS and FQNEAQ. CDR3 nucleotide sequence: TGTGCCAGCAGCCTCCTCCCAACCAGCGGGGGGGTCGAGGGTGTCAATGAGCAGTTCTTC. Translating gives CASSLLPTSGGVEGVNEQFF.

This clonotype was counted a few times. The chain links TRBV5-1 to TRBJ2-2; D not certain. CDR3 size: 15 residues. V was cut by 0 bases and J by 4 bases, with 10 bases left in between. The germline V gene has CDR1 SGHRS and CDR2 YFSETQ. In DNA form, the CDR3 reads TGCGCCAGCAGCTTGGCTTATCCGTCCACCGGGGAGCTGTTTTTT. As protein: CASSLAYPSTGELFF.

Ten or more counts support this clonotype. The chain carries TRBV12-3 or TRBV12-4 and TRBJ1-5; a possible D gene is TRBD1 (5 bases). This CDR3 is built from 15 residues. V was shortened by 5 bases and J by 4 bases, with 15 bases between the two germline ends. The CDR3 DNA follows: TGTGCCAGCAGTCCCAGGGACCGAGGTAATCAGCCCCAGCATTTT. This codes for CASSPRDRGNQPQHF.

The sample holds many counts of this clonotype. The CDR3 spells CASSYGSGDEQYF. CDR3 sequence (DNA): TGTGCCAGCAGCTACGGGTCTGGGGACGAGCAGTACTTC. The chain uses TRBV7-2 and TRBJ2-7; D gene uncertain. Trimming removed 4 bases from V and 5 bases from J, with 12 bases in between. Germline loops: CDR1 SGHTA, CDR2 FQGNSA. This CDR3 is 13 amino acids long.

Ten or more counts support this clonotype. The gene calls are TRBV12-3 or TRBV12-4 and TRBJ1-2; 9 bases align to TRBD1. The junction had 5 bases not matched to a gene; V was cut back by 4 bases and J by 8 bases. The CDR3 has 13 amino acids. The CDR3 here is CASSSGTGIGYTF. CDR3 bases: TGTGCCAGCAGTTCCGGGACAGGGATCGGCTACACCTTC.

The gene calls are TRBV7-9 and TRBJ1-2; 7 bases align to TRBD1. The length of the CDR3 is 13 residues. The germline V gene encodes CDR1 SEHNR and CDR2 FQNEAQ (reference sequence). Trimming at V came to 5 bases and at J to 6 bases, leaving 6 bases not matched to a gene. This CDR3 is CASSPRQGHGYTF. The CDR3 coding sequence is TGTGCCAGCAGCCCCAGACAGGGCCATGGCTACACCTTC.

Ten or more counts support this clonotype. This sequence joins TRBV12-3 or TRBV12-4 and TRBJ2-7, with TRBD2 matching over 8 bases. The CDR3 spans 13 residues. J gave up 5 bases and V 7 bases, and 7 bases lay outside the gene matches. CDR3 DNA: TGTGCCAGCAAACCGGGGGGGGGAAACGAGCAGTACTTC. Encoded protein: CASKPGGGNEQYF.